The entry below gives a single TCR beta chain sequence along with its context. The antigen is undetermined. These data are taken from a study of cytomegalovirus exposure and HLA in healthy donors. The study, taken as a whole, reports: Previously analyzed data showed that most TCR beta V segments were productive at a frequency of about 87% or about 30%. Association of 16,951 TCR beta sequences with HLA alleles was found at 0.05 false discovery rate in a later analysis. The study designated about 160 TCR beta chains cytomegalovirus-associated.

Both 60 Vbeta primers and 13 Jbeta primers went into the PCR. Sequenced by immunoSEQ multiplex PCR; TCRdb stores in-frame clones only, minus some. The sample lists roughly 150,000 clones, about 80% occurring once. CDR3 size: 15 residues. Germline V gene data show CDR1 as SGHRS and CDR2 as YFSETQ. Between the trimmed V and J ends, which lost 0 bases and 2 bases, there was a span of 9 bases. The source is a young man in good health and CMV-seropositive. The chain has TRBV5-1 and TRBJ1-5; D is ambiguous. Sequencing was carried out using PBMCs. CDR3 nucleotides: TGCGCCAGCAGCTTGGATTCCGGGGGCAATCAGCCCCAGCATTTT. Encoded protein: CASSLDSGGNQPQHF.